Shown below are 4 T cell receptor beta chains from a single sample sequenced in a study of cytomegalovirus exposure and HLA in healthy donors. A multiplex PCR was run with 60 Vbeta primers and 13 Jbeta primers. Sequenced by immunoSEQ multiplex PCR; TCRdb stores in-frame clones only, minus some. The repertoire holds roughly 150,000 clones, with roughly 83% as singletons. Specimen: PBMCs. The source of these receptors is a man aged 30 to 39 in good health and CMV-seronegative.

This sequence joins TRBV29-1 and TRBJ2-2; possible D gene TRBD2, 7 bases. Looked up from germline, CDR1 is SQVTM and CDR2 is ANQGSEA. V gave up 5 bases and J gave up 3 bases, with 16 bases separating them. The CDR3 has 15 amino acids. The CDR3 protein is CSVRGGALDTGELFF. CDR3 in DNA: TGCAGCGTTCGAGGGGGGGCTCTAGACACCGGGGAGCTGTTTTTT.

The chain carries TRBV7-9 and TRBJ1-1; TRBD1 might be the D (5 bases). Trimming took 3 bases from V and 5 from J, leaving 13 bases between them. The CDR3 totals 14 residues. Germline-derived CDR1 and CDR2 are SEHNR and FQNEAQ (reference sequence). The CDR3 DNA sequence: TGTGCCAGCAGCTTTGGGGAGGGGAATACTGAAGCTTTCTTT. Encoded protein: CASSFGEGNTEAFF.

As DNA, the CDR3 is TGTGCCAGTAGGGGCCCGCTGGGACAGGGCCGGAATGAAAAACTGTTTTTT. Its protein is CASRGPLGQGRNEKLFF. This chain joins TRBV19 and TRBJ1-4, with 9 bases aligning to TRBD1. The CDR3 totals 17 residues. With 6 bases clipped from V and 5 bases from J, the junction kept 13 bases outside the gene matches. Germline-derived CDR1 and CDR2 are LNHDA and SQIVND (reference sequence).

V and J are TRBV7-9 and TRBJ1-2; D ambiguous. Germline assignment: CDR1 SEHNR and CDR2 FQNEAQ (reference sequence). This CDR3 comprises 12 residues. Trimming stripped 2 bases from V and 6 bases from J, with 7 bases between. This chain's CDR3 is CASSLTIDGYTF. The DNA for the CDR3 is TGTGCCAGCAGCTTAACAATCGATGGCTACACCTTC. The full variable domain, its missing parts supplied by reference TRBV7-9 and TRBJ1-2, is DTGVSQNPRHKITKRGQNVTFRCDPISEHNRLYWYRQTLGQGPEFLTYFQNEAQLEKSRLLSDRFSAERPKGSFSTLEIQRTEQGDSAMYLCASSLTIDGYTFGSGTRLTVV.